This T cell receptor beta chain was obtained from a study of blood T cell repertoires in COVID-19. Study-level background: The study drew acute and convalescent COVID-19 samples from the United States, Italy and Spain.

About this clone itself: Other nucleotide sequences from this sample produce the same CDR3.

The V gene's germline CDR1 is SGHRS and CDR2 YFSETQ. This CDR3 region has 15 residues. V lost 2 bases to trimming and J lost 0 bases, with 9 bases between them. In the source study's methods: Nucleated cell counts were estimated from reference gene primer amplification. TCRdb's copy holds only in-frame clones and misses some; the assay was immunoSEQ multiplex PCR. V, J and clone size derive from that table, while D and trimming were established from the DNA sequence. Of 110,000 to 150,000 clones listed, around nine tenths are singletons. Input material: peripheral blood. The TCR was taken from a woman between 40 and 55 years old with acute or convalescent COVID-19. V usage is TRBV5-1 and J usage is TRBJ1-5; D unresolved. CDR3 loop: CASSLSGLSNQPQHF. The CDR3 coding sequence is TGCGCCAGCAGCTTATCAGGACTTAGCAATCAGCCCCAGCATTTT.